The entry below describes one TCR beta chain. The data originate from a study of blood T cell repertoires in COVID-19. Across the whole study: PBMCs, B-cell-depleted T cells, or T cells provided the cDNA or gDNA that made up the material.

In the authors' workflow: Estimates of nucleated cell counts were drawn from the amplification of reference gene primers. The data were produced by immunoSEQ multiplex PCR, yet TCRdb's version contains in-frame clones alone and is incomplete. D and trimming come from the DNA, and the V and J calls and clone size come from that table. This table has about 210,000 clones, about 88% appearing once. J lost 5 bases, V lost 4 bases, and 11 bases had no gene match. Germline-derived CDR1 and CDR2 are SGHNT and YYREEE (reference sequence). The CDR3 consists of 15 residues. This rearrangement joins TRBV5-4 to TRBJ2-7, with 8 bases aligning to TRBD2. This clonotype was obtained from a man aged 70 or older with acute or convalescent COVID-19. Sequenced sample: peripheral blood. CDR3 nucleotides: TGTGCCAGCAGCCCGGACGGGAGGGCCAGCGACGAGCAGTACTTC. It yields the protein CASSPDGRASDEQYF.